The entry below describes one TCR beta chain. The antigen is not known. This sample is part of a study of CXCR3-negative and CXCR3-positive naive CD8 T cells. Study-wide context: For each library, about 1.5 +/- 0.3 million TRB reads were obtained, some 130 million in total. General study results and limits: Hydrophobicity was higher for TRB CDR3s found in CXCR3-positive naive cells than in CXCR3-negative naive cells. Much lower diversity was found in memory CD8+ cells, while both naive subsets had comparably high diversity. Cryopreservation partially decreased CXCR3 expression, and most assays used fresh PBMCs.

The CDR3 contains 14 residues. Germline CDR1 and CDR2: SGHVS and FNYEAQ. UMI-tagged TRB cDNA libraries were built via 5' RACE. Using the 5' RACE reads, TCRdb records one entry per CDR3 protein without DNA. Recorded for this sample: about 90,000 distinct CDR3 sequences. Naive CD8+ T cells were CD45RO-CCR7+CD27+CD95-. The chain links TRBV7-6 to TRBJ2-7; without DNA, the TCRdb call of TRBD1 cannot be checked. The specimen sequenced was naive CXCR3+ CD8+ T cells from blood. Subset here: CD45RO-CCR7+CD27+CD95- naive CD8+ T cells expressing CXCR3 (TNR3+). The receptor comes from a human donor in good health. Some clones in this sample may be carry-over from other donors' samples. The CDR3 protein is CATSLPGQGYEQYF.